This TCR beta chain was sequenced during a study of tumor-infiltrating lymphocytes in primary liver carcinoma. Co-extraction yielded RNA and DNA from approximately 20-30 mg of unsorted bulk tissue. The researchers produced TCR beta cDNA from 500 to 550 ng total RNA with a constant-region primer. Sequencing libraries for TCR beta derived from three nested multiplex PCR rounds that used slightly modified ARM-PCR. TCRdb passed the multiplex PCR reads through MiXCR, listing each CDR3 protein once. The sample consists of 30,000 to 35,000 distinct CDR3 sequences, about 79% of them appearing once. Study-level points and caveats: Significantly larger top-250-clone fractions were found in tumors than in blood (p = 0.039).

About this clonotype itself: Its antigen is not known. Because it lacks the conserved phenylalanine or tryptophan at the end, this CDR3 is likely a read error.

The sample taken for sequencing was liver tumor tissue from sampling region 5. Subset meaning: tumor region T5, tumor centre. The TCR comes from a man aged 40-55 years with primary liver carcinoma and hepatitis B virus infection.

The chain's CDR3 is CASSEGGPPYEQYS. CDR3 in DNA: TGTGCTAGCAGCGAGGGGGGTCCCCCCTACGAGCAGTACTCC. V is TRBV6-1 and J is TRBJ2-7, with D tentatively TRBD1 or TRBD2 (6 bases each). CDR3 length: 14 amino acids. The germline CDR1 and CDR2 sequences are MNHNS and SASEGT.